The rows below give T cell receptor beta chains drawn from one sample of a study of T cell repertoires in cytomegalovirus infection. What these receptors recognize is not known. From the reads, TCRdb called clonotypes with MiXCR, one entry per CDR3 protein. Of approximately 1,000,000 distinct CDR3 sequences listed, approximately 31% are singletons. This material consisted of cultured CD8+ T cells from PBMCs, taken from culture after CMV antigen stimulation. These receptors were obtained from a human donor in good health (CMV status not recorded). Some clones in this sample may be carry-over from other donors' samples. Each CDR3 is given with its conserved first and last residue. Each record gives: V gene, clone size, D gene, J gene, CDR3 protein, CDR3 DNA. A D gene is named only where the DNA matches it firmly. Only some rows state a clone size, as once, few, many or a class for expanded clones.

TRBV7-9,few,.,TRBJ1-3,CASSSDSSRERPIYF,TGTGCCAGCAGCTCGGACAGCTCCCGGGAGCGGCCCATATATTTT
TRBV12-3/TRBV12-4,.,.,TRBJ2-7,CASSLLGMGSPYEQYF,TGTGCCAGCAGTTTACTGGGAATGGGAAGTCCCTACGAGCAGTACTTC
TRBV28,.,.,TRBJ1-1,CASSVGGVGTEAFF,TGTGCCAGCAGCGTAGGGGGAGTGGGCACTGAAGCTTTCTTT
TRBV19,.,.,TRBJ1-5,CASTGPSIAQHF,TGTGCCAGTACCGGGCCATCTATAGCCCAGCATTTT
TRBV27,.,.,TRBJ1-2,CASSLSRAFDYTF,TGTGCCAGCAGTTTAAGCAGGGCATTTGACTACACCTTC
TRBV5-1,.,.,TRBJ1-1,CASSLTSETRERAFF,TGCGCCAGCAGCCTGACCTCGGAGACTCGGGAGAGGGCTTTCTTT
TRBV2,.,.,TRBJ1-5,CASSGEQVRNQPQHF,TGTGCCAGCAGTGGGGAGCAGGTCCGCAATCAGCCCCAGCATTTT
TRBV7-6,.,.,TRBJ2-3,CASSLGGRTQYF,TGTGCCAGCAGCTTAGGCGGGCGCACGCAGTATTTT
TRBV6-5,.,.,TRBJ2-5,CASSYYRPGLAQETQYF,TGTGCCAGCAGTTACTATCGGCCGGGTCTCGCCCAAGAGACCCAGTACTTC
TRBV7-8,many,TRBD1,TRBJ2-1,CASSSGQGGHNEQFF,TGTGCCAGCAGCTCGGGACAGGGTGGACACAATGAGCAGTTCTTC
TRBV6-1,.,.,TRBJ2-1,CASSSDWDLGADEQFF,TGTGCCAGCAGTTCCGATTGGGACTTGGGGGCGGATGAGCAGTTCTTC
TRBV4-2,many,.,TRBJ2-2,CASSQDLKGATGELFF,TGTGCCAGCAGCCAAGATCTGAAAGGTGCCACCGGGGAGCTGTTTTTT
TRBV20-1,.,.,TRBJ2-3,CSARSPGTNTQYF,TGCAGTGCTAGGAGCCCCGGGACAAATACGCAGTATTTT
TRBV7-8,.,.,TRBJ2-2,CASSERTATGELFF,TGTGCCAGCAGCGAAAGGACGGCCACCGGGGAGCTGTTTTTT
TRBV12-5,.,.,TRBJ2-1,CASGSGLYNEQFF,TGTGCTAGTGGTTCGGGGTTATACAATGAGCAGTTCTTC
TRBV7-8,.,.,TRBJ1-4,CASSLVQDALFF,TGTGCCAGCAGCTTAGTGCAGGACGCTCTGTTTTTT
TRBV7-3,many,.,TRBJ1-1,CASSLEGSENTEAFF,TGTGCCAGCAGCTTGGAGGGAAGTGAAAACACTGAAGCTTTCTTT
TRBV9,many,.,TRBJ2-3,CASSVERVNTQYF,TGTGCCAGCAGCGTAGAAAGGGTAAATACGCAGTATTTT
TRBV6-8,.,TRBD1,TRBJ2-5,CASRFQGVKTQYF,TGTGCCAGCAGGTTCCAGGGGGTAAAGACCCAGTACTTC
TRBV27,.,TRBD2,TRBJ2-7,CASHSGGAIYEQYF,TGTGCCAGCCATAGCGGGGGGGCGATCTACGAGCAGTACTTC
TRBV12-3/TRBV12-4,.,.,TRBJ1-1,CASTLCPEAFF,TGTGCCAGCACCTTATGCCCTGAAGCTTTCTTT
TRBV24-1,few,.,TRBJ2-2,CATSLGGELFF,TGTGCCACCTCTTTGGGGGGGGAGCTGTTTTTT
TRBV20-1,.,.,TRBJ1-2,CSARHTGNGTYGYTF,TGCAGTGCTAGACACACAGGAAACGGAACCTATGGCTACACCTTC
TRBV11-2,.,.,TRBJ2-3,CASSHAPGIYTDTQYF,TGTGCCAGCAGTCATGCCCCCGGGATCTACACAGATACGCAGTATTTT
TRBV7-2,.,.,TRBJ2-2,CASSLRPNTGELFF,TGTGCCAGCAGTCTCCGCCCGAACACCGGGGAGCTGTTTTTT
TRBV12-3/TRBV12-4,few,.,TRBJ2-5,CASSPRAELETQYF,TGTGCCAGCAGTCCCAGGGCCGAACTGGAGACCCAGTACTTC
TRBV24-1,.,TRBD2,TRBJ2-3,CATSDLTSQSTDTQYF,TGTGCCACCAGTGATCTGACTAGCCAGAGCACAGATACGCAGTATTTT
TRBV10-3,few,.,TRBJ1-5,CAISPASWQGNQPQHF,TGTGCCATCAGTCCCGCCTCGTGGCAGGGCAATCAGCCCCAGCATTTT
TRBV2,few,.,TRBJ2-4,CASSVIEGSLTKNIQYF,TGTGCCAGCAGTGTGATAGAAGGCTCTTTAACCAAAAACATTCAGTACTTC
TRBV7-6,.,TRBD1,TRBJ2-5,CASSSKTGWETQYF,TGTGCCAGCAGCTCTAAGACAGGGTGGGAGACCCAGTACTTC
TRBV19,few,.,TRBJ1-2,CASSILGRNYGYTF,TGTGCCAGTAGTATCTTGGGGCGAAACTATGGCTACACCTTC
TRBV12-3/TRBV12-4,.,.,TRBJ2-2,CASSHTSTGELFF,TGTGCCAGCAGTCATACTAGCACCGGGGAGCTGTTTTTT
TRBV2,.,TRBD1,TRBJ1-1,CASSWDREYAEAFF,TGTGCCAGCAGTTGGGACAGGGAATATGCTGAAGCTTTCTTT
TRBV7-6,.,TRBD1,TRBJ2-7,CASSLEGAQGAYEQYF,TGTGCCAGCAGCTTAGAGGGGGCGCAGGGGGCTTACGAGCAGTACTTC
TRBV12-3/TRBV12-4,.,.,TRBJ2-2,CVSSLSNTGELFF,TGTGTCAGCAGTTTGTCGAACACCGGGGAGCTGTTTTTT
TRBV5-3,.,.,TRBJ1-2,CASSPVSGYDYTF,TGTGCCAGCAGCCCGGTAAGCGGCTATGACTACACCTTC
TRBV7-6,.,.,TRBJ2-3,CASSLKRAPTDTQYF,TGTGCCAGCAGCTTAAAGCGGGCCCCCACAGATACGCAGTATTTT
TRBV27,.,.,TRBJ2-2,CASWGAGELFF,TGTGCCAGCTGGGGAGCCGGGGAGCTGTTTTTT
TRBV27,few,.,TRBJ1-5,CASAAGNQPQHF,TGTGCCAGCGCCGCGGGCAATCAGCCCCAGCATTTT
TRBV2,few,.,TRBJ2-1,CASSDSEKGSYNEQFF,TGTGCCAGCAGTGACAGCGAGAAGGGCTCCTACAATGAGCAGTTCTTC